This T cell receptor beta chain was retrieved from a study of CXCR3-negative and CXCR3-positive naive CD8 T cells. General study results and limits: Memory CD8+ cells had much lower diversity, and both naive subsets had comparably high diversity. Researchers reported similar TRBV-TRBJ usage in naive CXCR3-negative and CXCR3-positive cells, though memory differed. Naive cells that were CXCR3-positive had more hydrophobic TRB CDR3s (compared with CXCR3-negative naive cells).

The authors made the TRB cDNA libraries by 5' RACE using UMI labels. TCRdb reprocessed the 5' RACE reads and keeps a single row for each CDR3 protein, giving no DNA. The listing records some 120,000 distinct CDR3 sequences. Those CD8+ T cells considered naive were CD45RO-CCR7+CD27+CD95-. The length of the CDR3 is 14 residues. Concerning this clonotype itself: Its target is not known.

The sequencing sample was made of naive CXCR3+ CD8+ T cells from blood. Indicated subset: CD45RO-CCR7+CD27+CD95- naive CD8+ T cells expressing CXCR3 (TNR3+). The source is a human donor in good health. Some clones in this sample may be carry-over from other donors' samples. V is TRBV12-3 or TRBV12-4 and J is TRBJ2-4; TCRdb calls TRBD1, which cannot be checked without DNA. This CDR3 is CASSLWGQGNIQYF.